These 18 T cell receptor beta chains were sequenced from one sample in a study of beta chain features in type 1 diabetes. Of the isolated RNA, all was reverse transcribed, and so the sequenced material was expressed TCRB transcripts. Method: immunoSEQ multiplex PCR; TCRdb's copy keeps in-frame clones and lacks some. The sample holds more than 300,000 clones, roughly 12% seen once. General study points: A moderate, significant TCRB CDR3 shortening appeared in type 1 diabetes across four CD4+ subsets.

No antigen has been identified for these receptors. Sequencing was performed on naive CD4+ T cells from blood. The receptors were gathered from a woman between 18 and 30 years old with type 1 diabetes.

V is TRBV5-1 and J is TRBJ2-2, with D possibly matching TRBD1 (6 bases). The CDR3 spans 14 residues. Germline V CDR1 and CDR2: SGHRS, YFSETQ. With 0 bases removed from V and 8 bases from J, the gap between germline ends came to 11 bases. This CDR3 reads CASSLDRVPGELFF. The DNA for the CDR3 is TGCGCCAGCAGCTTGGACAGGGTACCGGGGGAGCTGTTTTTT.

A few counts support this clone. V is TRBV19 and J is TRBJ2-3, with TRBD2 identical over 8 bases. V trimming: 3 bases; J trimming: 2 bases; junction bases outside the gene matches: 1. This CDR3 region has 14 residues. CDR1 and CDR2 (germline): LNHDA, SQIVND (reference sequence). Here the CDR3 reads CASSMTSDTDTQYF. As DNA, the CDR3 is TGTGCCAGTAGTATGACTAGCGACACAGATACGCAGTATTTT.

There are a few counts of this clone. The gene calls are TRBV30 and TRBJ2-1; 10 bases match TRBD2. This CDR3 comprises 17 residues. Germline V CDR1 and CDR2: GTSNPN, SVGIG (reference sequence). After removal of 0 bases from V and 3 bases from J, the junction contained 8 bases not matched to a gene. Written as DNA, the CDR3 is TGTGCCTGGAGTGTACATAGGACTAGCGGATTCTACAATGAGCAGTTCTTC. This sequence encodes CAWSVHRTSGFYNEQFF.

The chain has TRBV30 and TRBJ1-1; TRBD1 agrees at 7 bases. With V trimmed by 2 bases and J by 5 bases, 8 bases remained unmatched. The CDR3 length is 14 residues. CDR1 is GTSNPN and CDR2 is SVGIG in the germline V gene (reference sequence). The chain's CDR3 is CAWSSTGVWTEAFF. For the CDR3, the DNA is TGTGCCTGGAGTTCAACAGGGGTTTGGACTGAAGCTTTCTTT.

V gene TRBV25-1 combines with J gene TRBJ2-7; 8 nucleotides match TRBD1. The V gene's germline CDR1 is MGHDK and CDR2 SYGVNS. This CDR3 spans 13 amino acids. V gave up 8 bases and J gave up 5 bases; unmatched junction bases: 8. The CDR3 reads CASGFQGADEQYF. For the CDR3, the DNA is TGTGCCAGCGGCTTTCAGGGGGCGGACGAGCAGTACTTC.

The V and J genes are TRBV5-1 and TRBJ2-3, with 7 bases identical to TRBD2. Trimming took 0 bases from V and 3 from J; bases not matched to a gene: 1. The CDR3 consists of 14 residues. Germline-derived CDR1 and CDR2 are SGHRS and YFSETQ. This CDR3 is CASSLDGRTDTQYF. The DNA for the CDR3 is TGCGCCAGCAGCTTGGACGGGAGGACAGATACGCAGTATTTT.

V gene TRBV4-3 combines with J gene TRBJ1-1; D is unclear. The CDR3 extends over 14 amino acids. Trimming removed 4 bases at V and 1 base at J, with 10 bases between. Germline assignment: CDR1 LGHNA and CDR2 YSLEER. The CDR3 is CASSPESSNTEAFF. The CDR3 DNA reads as TGCGCCAGCAGCCCCGAGTCCTCGAACACTGAAGCTTTCTTT.

This chain uses TRBV7-7 with TRBJ2-1, with 9 bases fitting TRBD2. Germline values: CDR1 SSHAT, CDR2 FNYEAQ (reference sequence). The J segment lost 6 bases and the V segment lost 5 bases, leaving 8 bases of the junction unmatched. CDR3 length: 15 amino acids. The CDR3 reads CASSAGTSPGNEQFF. The CDR3 nucleotides read TGTGCCAGCAGCGCGGGGACTAGCCCGGGCAATGAGCAGTTCTTC.

The chain is built from TRBV7-6 and TRBJ2-7; 8 bases are shared with TRBD2. The trim removed 4 bases at V and 3 bases at J, leaving 5 bases unmatched. The germline CDR1 and CDR2 sequences are SGHVS and FNYEAQ. The CDR3 is 14 residues long. In DNA, the CDR3 is TGTGCCAGCAGCTCCTCGCTAGCGGGCTACGAGCAGTACTTC. Residues: CASSSSLAGYEQYF. The full variable domain, with the rest looked up from reference TRBV7-6 and TRBJ2-7, is GAGVSQSPRYKVTKRGQDVALRCDPISGHVSLYWYRQALGQGPEFLTYFNYEAQQDKSGLPNDRFSAERPEGSISTLTIQRTEQRDSAMYRCASSSSLAGYEQYFGPGTRLTVT.

In regard to this clone: Other DNA sequences in the sample encode the same CDR3. This sequence joins TRBV7-3 and TRBJ1-1; 7 bases align to TRBD1. The junction had 1 base not matched to a gene; V was cut back by 5 bases and J by 1 base. CDR3 length: 13 amino acids. CDR1 is SGHTA and CDR2 is FQGTGA in the germline V gene. DNA for the CDR3: TGTGCCAGCAGCCGGGACAGGAACACTGAAGCTTTCTTT. Translation: CASSRDRNTEAFF.

This clone was detected a few times. V gene TRBV7-9 combines with J gene TRBJ1-2, with D perhaps TRBD1 (5 bases). Germline CDR1 reads SEHNR; CDR2 reads FQNEAQ (reference sequence). CDR3 length equals 12 residues. The germline V and J ends were trimmed by 4 bases and 7 bases, with 10 bases remaining between them. CDR3: CASSSGTSGYTF. CDR3 DNA sequence: TGTGCCAGCAGCTCCGGGACTTCTGGCTACACCTTC.

This clone was counted only a few times. The V gene is TRBV7-2, the J gene TRBJ2-7, with a tentative D call TRBD1 (5 bases). This CDR3 is built from 14 residues. The V end lost 7 bases, the J end lost 2 bases, and 15 bases lay between the germline ends. Germline V gene lookup returns CDR1 SGHTA and CDR2 FQGNSA. The CDR3 spells CASTQTRGAYEQYF. The DNA of the CDR3 is TGTGCCAGCACCCAAACAAGGGGCGCCTACGAGCAGTACTTC.

This clone was recorded a few times. The chain links TRBV5-4 to TRBJ2-3, with D uncertain. V dropped 0 bases and J dropped 4 bases, with 6 bases sitting between them. This CDR3 has 13 residues. CDR1 SGHNT and CDR2 YYREEE come from the germline V gene (reference sequence). DNA of the CDR3: TGTGCCAGCAGCTTGGCGGCGGCAGATACGCAGTATTTT. This codes for CASSLAAADTQYF.

This chain uses TRBV12-5 with TRBJ2-7, with 7 nucleotides matching TRBD1. The CDR3 contains 14 residues. J was trimmed by 5 bases and V by 5 bases; bases with no gene match: 9. Germline lookup yields CDR1 LGHNT and CDR2 FRNRAP. CDR3 nucleotides: TGTGCTAGTGGTGCAGGGGGTCCCACCAACGAGCAGTACTTC. Its protein product is CASGAGGPTNEQYF.

This clone was counted only a few times. The rearrangement links TRBV28 to TRBJ1-2; 11 positions agree with TRBD1. With V trimmed by 6 bases and J by 8 bases, 5 bases remained unmatched. Germline CDR1 MDHEN, CDR2 SYDVKM. The CDR3 extends over 13 amino acids. The DNA of the CDR3 is TGTGCCAGCAGGGACAGGGGGCGCGGGGGCTACACCTTC. Translation gives CASRDRGRGGYTF.

The chain combines TRBV5-4 with TRBJ2-1; 9 bases agree with TRBD1. CDR1 is SGHNT and CDR2 is YYREEE in the germline V gene (reference sequence). V shed 4 bases, J shed 1 base, and the junction held 6 bases outside the gene matches. CDR3 length: 16 amino acids. CDR3 in amino acids: CASSPRTGESYNEQFF. The CDR3 DNA sequence: TGTGCCAGCAGCCCCCGGACAGGGGAATCCTACAATGAGCAGTTCTTC.

This chain joins TRBV15 and TRBJ1-6, with D perhaps TRBD1 (5 bases). Looked up from germline, CDR1 is LNHNV and CDR2 is YYDKDF (reference sequence). Trimming shortened V by 0 bases and J by 9 bases, and 12 bases separated the two germline ends. There are 15 residues in the CDR3. The CDR3, as DNA: TGTGCCACCAGCAGAGATAGGCAGGGTTCTTCACCCCTCCACTTT. The encoded protein is CATSRDRQGSSPLHF.

The chain is built from TRBV29-1 and TRBJ2-1, with 9 bases fitting TRBD1. V lost 8 bases, J lost 7 bases, and 9 bases stayed unmatched. CDR1 is SQVTM, CDR2 ANQGSEA, per germline. There are 13 residues in the CDR3. CDR3 in amino acids: CSCRDRGWNEQFF. The CDR3 nucleotides are TGCAGCTGCCGAGACAGGGGGTGGAATGAGCAGTTCTTC.